This TCR beta chain originates from a study of response to subunit inactivated influenza vaccine. From the RT-PCR reads, TCRdb called clonotypes with MiXCR, one entry per CDR3 protein. This sample has a few hundred thousand distinct CDR3 sequences, with around 11% found just once. The CDR3 length is 13 residues. Germline V lookup: CDR1 LGHNA, CDR2 YNFKEQ. V was clipped by 3 bases and J by 6 bases, with 12 bases between them. The same sample was also used in a study of T cells expressing NK-cell markers. This second study notes: For TCR beta, cDNA was produced by 5'RACE template switching with UMIs. The study drew TCR beta repertoires from sorted CD3+CD56+NKG2C+, CD3+CD56+NKG2C- and CD3+CD56-NKG2C+ T cells. Sorting in several experiments was restricted by an anti-gamma-delta TCR antibody to alpha-beta TCR T cells. A few donors' CD3+CD56-NKG2C+ cells were dominated by the same clonotypes. The study did not resolve the HCMV specificity of expanded NKG2C+ T cell clones.

The specimen was PBMCs from blood, collected on the day of vaccination. The chain couples TRBV4-2 to TRBJ2-7, with D perhaps TRBD1 or TRBD2 (5 bases each). The clonotype originates from a man over 45 who received an inactivated influenza vaccine. CDR3 nucleotide sequence: TGTGCCAGCAGCCAGCTGGTCGGGGCCGAGCAGTACTTC. The encoded protein is CASSQLVGAEQYF.